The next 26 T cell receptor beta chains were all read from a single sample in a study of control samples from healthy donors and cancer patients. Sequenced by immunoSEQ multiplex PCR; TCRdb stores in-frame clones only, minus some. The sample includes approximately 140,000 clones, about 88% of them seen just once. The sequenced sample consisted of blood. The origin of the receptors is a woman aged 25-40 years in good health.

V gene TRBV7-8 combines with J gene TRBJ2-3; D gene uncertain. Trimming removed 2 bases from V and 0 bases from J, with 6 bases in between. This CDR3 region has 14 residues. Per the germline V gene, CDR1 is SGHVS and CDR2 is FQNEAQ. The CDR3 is CASSLNPSTDTQYF. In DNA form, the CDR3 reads TGTGCCAGCAGCTTAAACCCCAGCACAGATACGCAGTATTTT.

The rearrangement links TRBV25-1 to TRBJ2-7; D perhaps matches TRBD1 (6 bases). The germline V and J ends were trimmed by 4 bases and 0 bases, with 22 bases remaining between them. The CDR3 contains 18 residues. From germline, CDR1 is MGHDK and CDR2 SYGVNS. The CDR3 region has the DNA TGTGCCAGCAGTGGTCCTGGCCTCCGGGACATCAGCTCCTACGAGCAGTACTTC. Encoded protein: CASSGPGLRDISSYEQYF.

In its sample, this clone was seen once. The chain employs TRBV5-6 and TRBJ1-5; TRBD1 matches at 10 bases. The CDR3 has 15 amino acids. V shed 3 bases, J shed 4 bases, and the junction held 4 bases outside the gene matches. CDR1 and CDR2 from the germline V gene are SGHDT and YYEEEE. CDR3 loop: CASSSDRGLNQPQHF. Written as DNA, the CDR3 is TGTGCCAGCAGCTCAGACAGGGGGCTTAATCAGCCCCAGCATTTT.

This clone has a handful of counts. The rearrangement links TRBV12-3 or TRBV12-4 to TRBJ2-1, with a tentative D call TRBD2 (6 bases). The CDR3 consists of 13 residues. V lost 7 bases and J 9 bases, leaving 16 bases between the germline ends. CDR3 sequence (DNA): TGTGCCAGCACCTACGGGGGAGCGGGTGAGCAGTTCTTC. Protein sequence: CASTYGGAGEQFF.

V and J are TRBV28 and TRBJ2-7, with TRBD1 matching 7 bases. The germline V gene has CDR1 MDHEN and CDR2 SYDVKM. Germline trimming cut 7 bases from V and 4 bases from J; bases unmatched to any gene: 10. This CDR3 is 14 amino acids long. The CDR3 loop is CASTSGTDFYEQYF. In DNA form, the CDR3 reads TGTGCCAGCACCTCCGGGACAGATTTTTACGAGCAGTACTTC.

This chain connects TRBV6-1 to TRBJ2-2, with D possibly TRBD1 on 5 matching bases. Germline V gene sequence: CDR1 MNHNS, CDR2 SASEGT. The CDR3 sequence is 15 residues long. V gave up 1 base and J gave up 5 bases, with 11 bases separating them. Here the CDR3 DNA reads TGTGCCAGCAGTGAAGTAGGGGCAGGGACCGGGGAGCTGTTTTTT. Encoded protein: CASSEVGAGTGELFF.

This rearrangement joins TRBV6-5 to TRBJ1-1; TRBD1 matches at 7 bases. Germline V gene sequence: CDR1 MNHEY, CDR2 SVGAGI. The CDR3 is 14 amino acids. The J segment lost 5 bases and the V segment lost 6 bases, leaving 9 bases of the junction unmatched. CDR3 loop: CASRAEQGTTEAFF. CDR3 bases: TGTGCCAGCAGAGCCGAACAGGGGACGACTGAAGCTTTCTTT.

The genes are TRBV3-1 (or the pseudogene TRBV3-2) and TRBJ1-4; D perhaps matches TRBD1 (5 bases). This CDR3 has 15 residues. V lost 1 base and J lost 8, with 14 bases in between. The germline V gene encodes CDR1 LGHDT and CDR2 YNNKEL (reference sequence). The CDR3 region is CASSQGWQGGEKLFF. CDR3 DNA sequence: TGTGCCAGCAGCCAAGGATGGCAGGGCGGCGAAAAACTGTTTTTT.

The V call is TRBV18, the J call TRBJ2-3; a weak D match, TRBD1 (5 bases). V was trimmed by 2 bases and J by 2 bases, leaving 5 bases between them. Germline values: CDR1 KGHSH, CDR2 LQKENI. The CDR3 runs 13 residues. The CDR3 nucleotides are TGTGCCAGCTCACCAGGGGCCACAGATACGCAGTATTTT. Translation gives CASSPGATDTQYF.

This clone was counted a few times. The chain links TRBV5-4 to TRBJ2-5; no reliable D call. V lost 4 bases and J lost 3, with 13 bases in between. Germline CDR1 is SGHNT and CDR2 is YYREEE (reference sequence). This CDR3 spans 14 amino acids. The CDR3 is CASSADPRKETQYF. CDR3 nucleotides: TGTGCCAGCAGCGCCGACCCCCGGAAAGAGACCCAGTACTTC.

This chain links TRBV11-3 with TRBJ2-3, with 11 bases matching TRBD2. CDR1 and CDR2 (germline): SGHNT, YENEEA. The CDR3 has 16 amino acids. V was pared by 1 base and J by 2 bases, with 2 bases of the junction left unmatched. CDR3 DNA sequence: TGTGCCAGCAGCTTAGGACTAGCGGGGCTCACAGATACGCAGTATTTT. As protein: CASSLGLAGLTDTQYF. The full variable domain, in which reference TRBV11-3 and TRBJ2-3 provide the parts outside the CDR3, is EAGVVQSPRYKIIEKKQPVAFWCNPISGHNTLYWYLQNLGQGPELLIRYENEEAVDDSQLPKDRFSAERLKGVDSTLKIQPAELGDSAVYLCASSLGLAGLTDTQYFGPGTRLTVL.

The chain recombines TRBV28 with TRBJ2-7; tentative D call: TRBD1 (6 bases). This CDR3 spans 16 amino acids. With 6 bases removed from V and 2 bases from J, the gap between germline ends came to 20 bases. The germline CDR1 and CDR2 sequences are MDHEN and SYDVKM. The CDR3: CASRSQGLTGTYEQYF. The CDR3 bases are TGTGCCAGCAGGAGTCAAGGGCTCACAGGGACCTACGAGCAGTACTTC.

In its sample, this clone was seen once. The CDR3, as DNA: TGTGCCAGCAGTGAAAGGGAGGGGGCTCAGCCCCAGCATTTT. It is translated as CASSEREGAQPQHF. This rearrangement joins TRBV2 to TRBJ1-5, with 7 positions matching TRBD1. This CDR3 has 14 residues. After removal of 2 bases from V and 6 bases from J, the junction contained 4 bases not matched to a gene. The V gene's germline CDR1 is SNHLY and CDR2 FYNNEI.

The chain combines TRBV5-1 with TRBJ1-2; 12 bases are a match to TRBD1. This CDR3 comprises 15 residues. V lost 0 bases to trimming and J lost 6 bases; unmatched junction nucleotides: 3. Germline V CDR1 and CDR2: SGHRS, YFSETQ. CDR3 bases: TGCGCCAGCAGCTTGGCGGGACAGGGGGCGGATGGCTACACCTTC. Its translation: CASSLAGQGADGYTF.

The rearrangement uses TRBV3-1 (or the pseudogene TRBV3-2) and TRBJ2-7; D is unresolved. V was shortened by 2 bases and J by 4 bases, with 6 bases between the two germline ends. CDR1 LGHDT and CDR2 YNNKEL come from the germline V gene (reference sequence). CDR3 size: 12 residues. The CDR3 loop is CASSQPDYEQYF. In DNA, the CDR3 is TGTGCCAGCAGCCAACCAGATTACGAGCAGTACTTC.

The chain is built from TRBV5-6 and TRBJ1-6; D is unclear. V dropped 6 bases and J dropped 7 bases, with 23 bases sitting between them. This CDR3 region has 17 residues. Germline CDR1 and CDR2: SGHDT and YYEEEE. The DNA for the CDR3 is TGTGCCAGCACGCCCTCCGGCAGCCGCCTCCTAAATTCACCCCTCCACTTT. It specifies CASTPSGSRLLNSPLHF.

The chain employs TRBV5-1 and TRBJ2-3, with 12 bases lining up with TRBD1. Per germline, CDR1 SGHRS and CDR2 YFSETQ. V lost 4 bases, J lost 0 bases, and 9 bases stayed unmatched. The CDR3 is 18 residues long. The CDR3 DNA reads TGCGCCAGCAGCCTGGGACAGGGGGCGGGAACTAGCACAGATACGCAGTATTTT. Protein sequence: CASSLGQGAGTSTDTQYF.

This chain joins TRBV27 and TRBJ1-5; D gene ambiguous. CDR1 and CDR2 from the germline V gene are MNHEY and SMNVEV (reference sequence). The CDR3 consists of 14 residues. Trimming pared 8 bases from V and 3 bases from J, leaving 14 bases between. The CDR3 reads CASPRGRPNQPQHF. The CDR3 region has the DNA TGTGCCAGCCCCCGGGGTAGGCCCAATCAGCCCCAGCATTTT.

The CDR3 here is CASSPEKGAGLTGELFF. The CDR3, as DNA: TGCGCCAGCAGCCCCGAGAAGGGGGCGGGATTGACCGGGGAGCTGTTTTTT. The rearrangement joins TRBV5-1 to TRBJ2-2; D may be TRBD1 (7 bases). Germline assignment: CDR1 SGHRS and CDR2 YFSETQ. V was trimmed by 4 bases and J by 5 bases, leaving 21 bases between them. The CDR3 is 17 amino acids.

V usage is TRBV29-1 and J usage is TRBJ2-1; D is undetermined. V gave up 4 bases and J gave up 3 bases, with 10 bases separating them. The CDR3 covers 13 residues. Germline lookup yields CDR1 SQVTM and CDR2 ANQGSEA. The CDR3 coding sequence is TGCAGCGTTGTGAGCTCTCGCTACAATGAGCAGTTCTTC. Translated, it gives CSVVSSRYNEQFF.

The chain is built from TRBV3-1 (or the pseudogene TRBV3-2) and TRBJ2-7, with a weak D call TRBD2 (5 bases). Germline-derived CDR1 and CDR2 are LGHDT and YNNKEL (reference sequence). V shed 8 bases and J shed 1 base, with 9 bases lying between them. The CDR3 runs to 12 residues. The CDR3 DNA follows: TGTGCCAGCGAGGGAGATTCCTACGAGCAGTACTTC. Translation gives CASEGDSYEQYF.

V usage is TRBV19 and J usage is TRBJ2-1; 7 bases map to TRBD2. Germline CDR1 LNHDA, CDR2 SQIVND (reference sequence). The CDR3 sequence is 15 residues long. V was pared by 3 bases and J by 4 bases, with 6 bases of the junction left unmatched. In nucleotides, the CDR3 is TGTGCCAGTAGTATTAGTAGCGGGCCTTACAATGAGCAGTTCTTC. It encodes CASSISSGPYNEQFF.

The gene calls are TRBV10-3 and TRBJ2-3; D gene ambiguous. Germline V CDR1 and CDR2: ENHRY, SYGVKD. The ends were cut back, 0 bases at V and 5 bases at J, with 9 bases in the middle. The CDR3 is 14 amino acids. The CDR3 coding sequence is TGTGCCATCAGTGAGTCGAGAGGTGGAGATACGCAGTATTTT. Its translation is CAISESRGGDTQYF.

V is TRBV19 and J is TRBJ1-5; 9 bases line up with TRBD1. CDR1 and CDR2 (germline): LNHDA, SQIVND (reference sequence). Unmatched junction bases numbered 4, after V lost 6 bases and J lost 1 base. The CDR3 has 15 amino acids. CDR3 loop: CASRTGGNSNQPQHF. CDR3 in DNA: TGTGCCAGTAGGACAGGGGGGAACAGCAATCAGCCCCAGCATTTT.

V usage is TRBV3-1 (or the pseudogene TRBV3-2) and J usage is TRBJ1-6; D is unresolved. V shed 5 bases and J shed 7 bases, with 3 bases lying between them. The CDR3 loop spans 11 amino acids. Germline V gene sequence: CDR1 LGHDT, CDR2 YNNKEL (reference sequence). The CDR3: CASSSNSPLHF. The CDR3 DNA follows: TGTGCCAGCAGCTCGAATTCACCCCTCCACTTT.

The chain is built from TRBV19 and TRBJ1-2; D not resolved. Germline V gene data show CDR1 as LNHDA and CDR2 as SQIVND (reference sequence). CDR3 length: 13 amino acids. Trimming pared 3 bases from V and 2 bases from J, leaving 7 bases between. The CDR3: CASSILGNYGYTF. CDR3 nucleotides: TGTGCCAGTAGTATTCTCGGGAACTATGGCTACACCTTC.